This is a list of T cell receptor beta chains from one sample in a study of CD8 T cells in Susac syndrome. In TCRdb, the immunoSEQ multiplex PCR reads were re-called with MiXCR into one record per CDR3 protein. Here the sample spans 150,000 to 200,000 distinct CDR3 sequences, 90% to 95% being singletons. The specimen was CD4+ T cells from PBMCs. The receptors originated from a human donor with multiple sclerosis. Each CDR3 is given with its conserved first and last residue. Each record gives: J gene, V gene, clone size, D gene, CDR3 protein. The D gene is left open where the match is weak. The size field is filled for only some rows; it gives once, few, many or a size class.

J gene: TRBJ2-3; V gene: TRBV20-1; clone size: once; D gene: .; CDR3 protein: CSGHLTDTQYF
J gene: TRBJ2-3; V gene: TRBV23-1; clone size: once; D gene: .; CDR3 protein: CASSQSDRQGRTDTQYF
J gene: TRBJ2-6; V gene: TRBV11-2; clone size: once; D gene: .; CDR3 protein: CASRLIQGRAPGANVLTF
J gene: TRBJ2-5; V gene: TRBV30; clone size: .; D gene: .; CDR3 protein: CAWSPEIRVRAVQETQYF
J gene: TRBJ2-7; V gene: TRBV6-5; clone size: .; D gene: TRBD2; CDR3 protein: CASSYYQREIPYEQYF
J gene: TRBJ2-3; V gene: TRBV29-1; clone size: .; D gene: TRBD2; CDR3 protein: CLAGSTDTQYF
J gene: TRBJ2-3; V gene: TRBV20-1; clone size: .; D gene: .; CDR3 protein: CSARDTDTDTQYF
J gene: TRBJ2-7; V gene: TRBV7-2; clone size: .; D gene: .; CDR3 protein: CASSPKALVVHEQYF
J gene: TRBJ2-7; V gene: TRBV4-1; clone size: .; D gene: .; CDR3 protein: CASSPGPGPAYEQYF
J gene: TRBJ2-1; V gene: TRBV3-1; clone size: .; D gene: TRBD2; CDR3 protein: CASRGLAGGDEQFF
J gene: TRBJ2-6; V gene: TRBV20-1; clone size: .; D gene: TRBD1; CDR3 protein: CSALRGPGANVLTF
J gene: TRBJ1-2; V gene: TRBV29-1; clone size: .; D gene: .; CDR3 protein: CSVGSETNYGYTF
J gene: TRBJ2-7; V gene: TRBV20-1; clone size: .; D gene: TRBD2; CDR3 protein: CSARTSGYEQYF
J gene: TRBJ2-4; V gene: TRBV12-5; clone size: .; D gene: TRBD2; CDR3 protein: CASGRRTSGRNIQYF
J gene: TRBJ2-6; V gene: TRBV29-1; clone size: once; D gene: TRBD1; CDR3 protein: CSVGTGQSGANVLTF
J gene: TRBJ2-1; V gene: TRBV19; clone size: .; D gene: .; CDR3 protein: CASSIVRLRTVLNEQFF
J gene: TRBJ2-7; V gene: TRBV6-1; clone size: once; D gene: TRBD1; CDR3 protein: CAVRRSGQGAYEQYF
J gene: TRBJ2-3; V gene: TRBV12-3/TRBV12-4; clone size: .; D gene: TRBD1; CDR3 protein: CASSNRGDTQYF
J gene: TRBJ2-1; V gene: TRBV20-1; clone size: .; D gene: .; CDR3 protein: CSGWKANEQFF
J gene: TRBJ2-7; V gene: TRBV29-1; clone size: .; D gene: .; CDR3 protein: CSVQDYEQYF
J gene: TRBJ2-1; V gene: TRBV20-1; clone size: once; D gene: .; CDR3 protein: CSAIPYNEQFF
J gene: TRBJ1-2; V gene: TRBV27; clone size: .; D gene: TRBD1; CDR3 protein: CASSAKTGVPNYGYTF
J gene: TRBJ1-1; V gene: TRBV29-1; clone size: .; D gene: .; CDR3 protein: CSVVTFTWAFF
J gene: TRBJ2-7; V gene: TRBV20-1; clone size: .; D gene: .; CDR3 protein: CSASMEQRSLDEQYF
J gene: TRBJ2-3; V gene: TRBV5-4; clone size: .; D gene: .; CDR3 protein: CASSLEGGDTQYF
J gene: TRBJ2-1; V gene: TRBV2; clone size: .; D gene: TRBD2; CDR3 protein: CASRGLASLEQFF
J gene: TRBJ2-7; V gene: TRBV18; clone size: once; D gene: .; CDR3 protein: CASSPSETATYEQYF
J gene: TRBJ2-2; V gene: TRBV3-1; clone size: .; D gene: TRBD2; CDR3 protein: CASSRPSGRTSVGELFF
J gene: TRBJ2-7; V gene: TRBV7-9; clone size: .; D gene: .; CDR3 protein: CASSLGASPYEQYF
J gene: TRBJ1-2; V gene: TRBV4-2; clone size: .; D gene: .; CDR3 protein: CASSQEGTLMSGYTF
J gene: TRBJ2-7; V gene: TRBV29-1; clone size: .; D gene: .; CDR3 protein: CSVEDPRDEQYF
J gene: TRBJ2-5; V gene: TRBV3-1; clone size: once; D gene: .; CDR3 protein: CASSSGSPETQYF
J gene: TRBJ2-1; V gene: TRBV11-1; clone size: .; D gene: .; CDR3 protein: CASSQIWDGRSYNEQFF
J gene: TRBJ2-7; V gene: TRBV29-1; clone size: .; D gene: TRBD1; CDR3 protein: CSASIGTGGDEQYF
J gene: TRBJ1-2; V gene: TRBV7-9; clone size: .; D gene: .; CDR3 protein: CASSLLQANYGYTF
J gene: TRBJ2-1; V gene: TRBV20-1; clone size: .; D gene: .; CDR3 protein: CSARAQNGVNEQFF
J gene: TRBJ1-1; V gene: TRBV29-1; clone size: .; D gene: .; CDR3 protein: CSAPQALNTEAFF
J gene: TRBJ2-1; V gene: TRBV6-4; clone size: .; D gene: .; CDR3 protein: CASSDGRVAEQFF
J gene: TRBJ2-1; V gene: TRBV7-8; clone size: .; D gene: .; CDR3 protein: CASSLGGGPFF
J gene: TRBJ2-7; V gene: TRBV6-1; clone size: few; D gene: TRBD1; CDR3 protein: CASRRQGSYEQYF
J gene: TRBJ2-7; V gene: TRBV30; clone size: .; D gene: TRBD2; CDR3 protein: CAWRTSGTYEQYF
J gene: TRBJ2-1; V gene: TRBV3-1; clone size: .; D gene: TRBD2; CDR3 protein: CASSQGGRGEQFF
J gene: TRBJ1-6; V gene: TRBV25-1; clone size: once; D gene: TRBD1; CDR3 protein: CASTWTGAQSLHF
J gene: TRBJ2-7; V gene: TRBV3-1; clone size: .; D gene: .; CDR3 protein: CASSQGTHSYEQYF
J gene: TRBJ2-3; V gene: TRBV24-1; clone size: .; D gene: .; CDR3 protein: CATSDLSGTVDTQYF
J gene: TRBJ2-4; V gene: TRBV7-3; clone size: .; D gene: .; CDR3 protein: CASSLNSRGLLAKNIQYF
J gene: TRBJ2-3; V gene: TRBV28; clone size: once; D gene: TRBD1; CDR3 protein: CASSPRDRGSDTQYF
J gene: TRBJ2-7; V gene: TRBV2; clone size: .; D gene: .; CDR3 protein: CASSVWVYEQYF
J gene: TRBJ2-7; V gene: TRBV18; clone size: .; D gene: TRBD1; CDR3 protein: CASSPDREYEQYF
J gene: TRBJ1-5; V gene: TRBV4-2; clone size: .; D gene: TRBD1; CDR3 protein: CASSQEGGTGNNQPQHF
J gene: TRBJ2-1; V gene: TRBV3-1; clone size: .; D gene: TRBD2; CDR3 protein: CASSQGGRDEQFF
J gene: TRBJ1-2; V gene: TRBV19; clone size: few; D gene: .; CDR3 protein: CASSISGYGYTF